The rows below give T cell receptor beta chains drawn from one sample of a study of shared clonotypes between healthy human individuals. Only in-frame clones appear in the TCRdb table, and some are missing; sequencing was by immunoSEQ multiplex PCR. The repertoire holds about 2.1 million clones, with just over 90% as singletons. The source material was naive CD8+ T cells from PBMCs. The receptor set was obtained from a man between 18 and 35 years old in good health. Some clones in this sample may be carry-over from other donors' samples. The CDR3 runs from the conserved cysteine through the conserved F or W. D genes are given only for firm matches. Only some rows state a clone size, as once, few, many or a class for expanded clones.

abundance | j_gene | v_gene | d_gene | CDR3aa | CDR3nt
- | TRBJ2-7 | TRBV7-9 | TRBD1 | CASSLVGGPYEQYF | TGTGCCAGCAGCTTAGTAGGGGGCCCTTACGAGCAGTACTTC
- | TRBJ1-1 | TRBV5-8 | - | CASSAGMNTEAFF | TGTGCCAGCAGCGCAGGCATGAACACTGAAGCTTTCTTT
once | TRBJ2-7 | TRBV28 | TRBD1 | CASSFTGGSYEQYF | TGTGCCAGCAGTTTCACAGGGGGGTCCTACGAGCAGTACTTC
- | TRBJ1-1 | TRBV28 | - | CASSTGRRNTEAFF | TGTGCCAGCAGTACTGGACGTCGGAACACTGAAGCTTTCTTT
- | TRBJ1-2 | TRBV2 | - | CASSNLVKSYGYTF | TGTGCCAGCAGTAACCTGGTAAAGTCCTATGGCTACACCTTC
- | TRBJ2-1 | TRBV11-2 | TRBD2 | CASSFTAGGPLNEQFF | TGTGCCAGCAGCTTTACGGCGGGAGGGCCCCTAAATGAGCAGTTCTTC
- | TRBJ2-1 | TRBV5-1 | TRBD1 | CASSFLAGQVRNEQFF | TGCGCCAGCAGCTTTCTTGCCGGACAGGTGCGAAATGAGCAGTTCTTC
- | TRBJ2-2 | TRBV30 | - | CAWDLGTHTGELFF | TGTGCCTGGGATCTGGGGACTCACACCGGGGAGCTGTTTTTT
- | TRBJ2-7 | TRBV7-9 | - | CASSPGRDNEQYF | TGTGCCAGCAGCCCGGGTAGGGATAACGAGCAGTACTTC
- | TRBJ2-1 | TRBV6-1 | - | CASQGTTNNEQFF | TGTGCCAGCCAGGGTACTACCAACAATGAGCAGTTCTTC
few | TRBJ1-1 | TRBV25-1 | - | CASTGSEAFF | TGTGCCAGCACAGGTAGTGAAGCTTTCTTT
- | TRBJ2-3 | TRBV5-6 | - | CASSPTPGDTDTQYF | TGTGCCAGCAGTCCGACCCCCGGGGACACAGATACGCAGTATTTT
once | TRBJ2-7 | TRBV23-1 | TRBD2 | CASSQSTSGRPEQYF | TGCGCCAGCAGTCAATCGACTAGCGGGAGGCCCGAGCAGTACTTC
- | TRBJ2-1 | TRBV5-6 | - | CASSLDTGEQFF | TGTGCCAGCAGCCTAGACACTGGTGAGCAGTTCTTC
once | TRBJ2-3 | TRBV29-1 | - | CSVVTEGPDTQYF | TGCAGCGTTGTGACCGAGGGTCCAGATACGCAGTATTTT
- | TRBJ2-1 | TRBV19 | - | CASSIRPGAFYNEQFF | TGTGCCAGTAGTATTCGACCGGGAGCCTTCTACAATGAGCAGTTCTTC
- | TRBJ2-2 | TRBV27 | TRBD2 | CATSSGLAGVVDTGELFF | TGTGCCACTAGTTCGGGACTAGCGGGAGTGGTTGACACCGGGGAGCTGTTTTTT
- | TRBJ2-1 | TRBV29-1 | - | CSVYKPGSEQFF | TGCAGCGTTTACAAGCCGGGAAGTGAGCAGTTCTTC
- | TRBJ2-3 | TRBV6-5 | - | CASSLGSSDTQYF | TGTGCCAGCAGTCTGGGGTCCTCAGATACGCAGTATTTT
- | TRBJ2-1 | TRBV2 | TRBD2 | CASRELAGVARSYNEQFF | TGTGCCAGCAGGGAACTAGCGGGAGTGGCCCGCTCCTACAATGAGCAGTTCTTC
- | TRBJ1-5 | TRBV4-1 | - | CASSQGGPGPYQPQHF | TGCGCCAGCAGCCAAGGGGGCCCGGGGCCTTATCAGCCCCAGCATTTT
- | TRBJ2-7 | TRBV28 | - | CASSLRGLRPYEQYF | TGTGCCAGCAGTTTAAGGGGCCTTAGGCCCTACGAGCAGTACTTC
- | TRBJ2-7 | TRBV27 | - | CASRDQQYEQYF | TGTGCCAGCCGGGACCAACAATACGAGCAGTACTTC
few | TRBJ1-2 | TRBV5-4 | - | CASSPGAWMARGYTF | TGTGCCAGCAGCCCGGGGGCGTGGATGGCCCGTGGCTACACCTTC
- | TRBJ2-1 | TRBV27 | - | CASSLPGLSYNEQFF | TGTGCCAGCAGTTTACCGGGGCTGAGCTACAATGAGCAGTTCTTC
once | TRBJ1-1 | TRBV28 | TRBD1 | CASSFPRQGGSTEAFF | TGTGCCAGCAGTTTCCCTCGACAGGGGGGTAGCACTGAAGCTTTCTTT
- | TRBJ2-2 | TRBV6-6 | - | CASNTRDTGELFF | TGTGCCAGCAACACTCGGGACACCGGGGAGCTGTTTTTT
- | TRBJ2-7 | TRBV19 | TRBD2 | CASTPTSANSYEQYF | TGTGCCAGTACCCCGACTAGCGCAAACTCCTACGAGCAGTACTTC
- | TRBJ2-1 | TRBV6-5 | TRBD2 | CASSYSIAGGDNEQFF | TGTGCCAGCAGTTACTCTATCGCGGGAGGTGACAATGAGCAGTTCTTC
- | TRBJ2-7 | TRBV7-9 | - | CASSPPSGLEQYF | TGTGCCAGCAGCCCACCGTCAGGGCTCGAGCAGTACTTC
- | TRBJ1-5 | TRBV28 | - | CASSLDQPQHF | TGTGCCAGCAGTCTGGATCAGCCCCAGCATTTT
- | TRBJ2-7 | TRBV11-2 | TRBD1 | CASRRTGEYEQYF | TGTGCCAGCAGACGGACAGGGGAATACGAGCAGTACTTC
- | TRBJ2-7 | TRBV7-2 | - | CASSLLSSEQYF | TGTGCCAGCAGCTTGCTATCGAGTGAGCAGTACTTC
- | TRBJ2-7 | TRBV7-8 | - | CASHPGSGKQYF | TGTGCCAGCCACCCGGGATCGGGAAAGCAGTACTTC
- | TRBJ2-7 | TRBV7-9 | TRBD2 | CASSIQTRTSGVYEQYF | TGTGCCAGCAGCATCCAAACACGGACTAGCGGCGTCTACGAGCAGTACTTC
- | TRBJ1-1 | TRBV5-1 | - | CASSWQGTNTEAFF | TGCGCCAGCAGCTGGCAGGGCACGAACACTGAAGCTTTCTTT
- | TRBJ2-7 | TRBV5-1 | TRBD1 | CASSSRTGPASYEQYF | TGCGCCAGCAGCTCAAGGACAGGCCCCGCTTCCTACGAGCAGTACTTC
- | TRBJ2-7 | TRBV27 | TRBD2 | CASRPTSGPTYEQYF | TGTGCCAGCAGACCGACTAGCGGGCCTACTTACGAGCAGTACTTC
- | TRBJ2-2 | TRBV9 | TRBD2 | CASSFRTSGTTGELFF | TGTGCCAGCAGCTTCCGAACTAGCGGGACCACCGGGGAGCTGTTTTTT
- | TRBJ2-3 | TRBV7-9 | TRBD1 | CASRTGFGTDTQYF | TGTGCCAGCAGGACAGGGTTTGGCACAGATACGCAGTATTTT
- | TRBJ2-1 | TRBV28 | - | CASSPPPQGSGGEVYNEQFF | TGTGCCAGCAGTCCTCCACCACAGGGAAGTGGAGGTGAAGTCTACAATGAGCAGTTCTTC
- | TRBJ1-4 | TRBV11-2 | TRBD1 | CASSPDREPTNEKLFF | TGTGCCAGCAGCCCTGACAGGGAACCAACTAATGAAAAACTGTTTTTT
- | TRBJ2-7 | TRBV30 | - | CACSSLLGDEQYF | TGTGCCTGTTCCTCTCTACTAGGGGACGAGCAGTACTTC
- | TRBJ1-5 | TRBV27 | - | CASSSAGLRQPQHF | TGTGCCAGCAGTTCCGCGGGTTTACGTCAGCCCCAGCATTTT
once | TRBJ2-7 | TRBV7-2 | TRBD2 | CASSLGGTSSTYEQYF | TGTGCCAGCAGCTTAGGTGGGACTAGCTCTACCTACGAGCAGTACTTC
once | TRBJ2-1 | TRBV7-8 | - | CASSLGLVEYNEQFF | TGTGCCAGCAGCTTAGGGTTGGTTGAGTACAATGAGCAGTTCTTC
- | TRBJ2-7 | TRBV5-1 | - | CASSLRVAVSGATYEQYF | TGCGCCAGCAGCTTGAGGGTAGCGGTTTCGGGGGCGACCTACGAGCAGTACTTC
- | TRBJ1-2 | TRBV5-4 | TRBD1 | CASRGTGIDGYTF | TGTGCCAGCAGGGGGACAGGGATTGATGGCTACACCTTC
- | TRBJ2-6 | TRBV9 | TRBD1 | CASSSSGQRGSNVLTF | TGTGCCAGCAGCTCCTCGGGACAGCGAGGCTCCAACGTCCTGACTTTC
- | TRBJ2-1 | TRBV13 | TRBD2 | CASSRQTSRNNEQFF | TGTGCCAGCAGCCGACAGACTAGCAGAAACAATGAGCAGTTCTTC
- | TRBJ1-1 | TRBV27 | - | CASSLFPRGAGEAFF | TGTGCCAGCAGTTTATTCCCCCGGGGGGCGGGTGAAGCTTTCTTT
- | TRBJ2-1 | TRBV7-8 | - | CASSPRDRGLTSGNNEQFF | TGTGCCAGCAGCCCCAGAGACAGGGGGCTGACTAGCGGGAACAATGAGCAGTTCTTC
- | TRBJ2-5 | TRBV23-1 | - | CASSQYRGETQYF | TGCGCCAGCAGTCAATATAGGGGTGAGACCCAGTACTTC
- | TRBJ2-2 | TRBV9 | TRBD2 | CASSPEGLASTGELFF | TGTGCCAGCAGCCCTGAAGGACTAGCCAGCACCGGGGAGCTGTTTTTT
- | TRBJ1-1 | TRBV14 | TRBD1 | CASSQGQGARTEAFF | TGTGCCAGCAGCCAGGGACAGGGGGCAAGAACTGAAGCTTTCTTT
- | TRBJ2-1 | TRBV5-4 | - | CASSDTGEAPPYNEQFF | TGTGCCAGCAGCGACACAGGGGAGGCCCCCCCCTACAATGAGCAGTTCTTC
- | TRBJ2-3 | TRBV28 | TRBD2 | CASSPLPASGGYKTSTDTQYF | TGTGCCAGCAGCCCCCTCCCTGCTAGCGGGGGCTATAAGACTAGCACAGATACGCAGTATTTT